Listed here are 27 T cell receptor beta chains from one sample, sequenced in a study of blood T cell repertoires in COVID-19. Measured with immunoSEQ multiplex PCR; TCRdb has only the in-frame clones, and not every one. Of over 90,000 clones listed, roughly 80% are singletons. The specimen sequenced was peripheral blood. These receptors originate from a man older than 75 with active or convalescent COVID-19.

The chain joins TRBV5-6 to TRBJ1-1; D may be TRBD1 (5 bases). The V end was cut by 1 base, the J end by 11 bases, with 21 bases between. This CDR3 is 15 amino acids long. The germline CDR1 and CDR2 sequences are SGHDT and YYEEEE. This chain's CDR3 is CASSLSGTRGSGAFF. The CDR3, as DNA: TGTGCCAGCAGCTTGTCCGGGACTAGGGGCTCGGGCGCTTTCTTT.

In its sample, this clone was seen a few times. CDR3 nucleotide sequence: TGTGCCAGCAGCTTAGGGACAGGGGGTGAAGCTTTCTTT. Translating gives CASSLGTGGEAFF. The gene calls are TRBV11-2 and TRBJ1-1, with 10 bases lining up with TRBD1. This CDR3 contains 13 residues. Germline V gives CDR1 SGHAT, CDR2 FQNNGV. V lost 1 base, J lost 7 bases, and 0 bases stayed unmatched.

The CDR3: CSVEERAGGSGNTIYF. The CDR3 nucleotides read TGCAGCGTTGAAGAAAGGGCAGGGGGTTCTGGAAACACCATATATTTT. The V call is TRBV29-1, the J call TRBJ1-3, with 7 bases lining up with TRBD1. Germline CDR1 is SQVTM and CDR2 is ANQGSEA. V shed 0 bases and J 1 base; nucleotides not matched to a gene: 6. This CDR3 region has 16 residues.

This chain joins TRBV5-8 and TRBJ1-1, with D hard to call. The V end was cut by 0 bases, the J end by 1 base, with 13 bases between. The CDR3 contains 16 residues. CDR1 is SGHTS, CDR2 YDEGEE, per germline. This CDR3 is CASSLADLAGNTEAFF. The CDR3 nucleotides read TGTGCCAGCAGCTTGGCCGATCTAGCCGGGAACACTGAAGCTTTCTTT.

The J gene is TRBJ2-3, the V gene TRBV6-5; 9 nucleotides line up with TRBD2. Losses at the gene ends were 7 bases for V and 1 base for J; bases not matched to a gene: 6. From germline, CDR1 is MNHEY and CDR2 SVGAGI. This CDR3 spans 15 amino acids. The CDR3 sequence is CASNPGTSRTDTQYF. CDR3 nucleotides: TGTGCCAGCAATCCCGGGACTAGCCGCACAGATACGCAGTATTTT.

With regard to this clone: The same CDR3 also results from other DNA sequences found in this sample. J is TRBJ2-7 and V is TRBV5-1; D perhaps matches TRBD2 (6 bases). The CDR3 covers 15 residues. V lost 1 base, J lost 3 bases, and 14 bases lay in between. Germline V lookup: CDR1 SGHRS, CDR2 YFSETQ. CDR3 in amino acids: CASSLPGLGSYEQYF. The CDR3, as DNA: TGCGCCAGCAGCTTGCCGGGACTGGGGAGCTACGAGCAGTACTTC. The variable domain in full, completed from reference TRBV5-1 and TRBJ2-7, reads KAGVTQTPRYLIKTRGQQVTLSCSPISGHRSVSWYQQTPGQGLQFLFEYFSETQRNKGNFPGRFSGRQFSNSRSEMNVSTLELGDSALYLCASSLPGLGSYEQYFGPGTRLTVT.

This clone is a singleton in its sample. The rearrangement links TRBV25-1 to TRBJ1-2; 7 bases map to TRBD1. The V gene's germline CDR1 is MGHDK and CDR2 SYGVNS. The V segment lost 7 bases and the J segment 7 bases; nucleotides outside the gene matches: 12. The CDR3 is made up of 14 amino acids. The CDR3 region is CASTTTGTAGGYTF. The CDR3 DNA follows: TGTGCCAGCACCACGACAGGGACGGCTGGTGGCTACACCTTC.

This chain connects TRBV18 to TRBJ2-7; 7 bases agree with TRBD2. Trimming at V came to 4 bases and at J to 7 bases, leaving 7 bases not matched to a gene. Germline values: CDR1 KGHSH, CDR2 LQKENI. The CDR3 is 13 residues long. The DNA for the CDR3 is TGTGCCAGCTCACGGGGGGGAGCGCGGGAGCAGTACTTC. Translated, it gives CASSRGGAREQYF.

The chain employs TRBV12-3 or TRBV12-4 and TRBJ1-2, with 7 bases lining up with TRBD1. V trimming: 2 bases; J trimming: 6 bases; junction bases outside the gene matches: 3. This CDR3 comprises 13 residues. The CDR3 nucleotides read TGTGCCAGCAGTTTATCTGGGACAGATGGCTACACCTTC. Translation: CASSLSGTDGYTF.

This clone came up a few times. The CDR3 DNA reads TGTGCCAGCAGTTATGATGGACAGGGTGGTGGCTACACCTTC. It yields the protein CASSYDGQGGGYTF. The V call is TRBV6-6, the J call TRBJ1-2; 8 bases agree with TRBD1. CDR3 length: 14 amino acids. V was clipped by 3 bases and J by 7 bases; unmatched bases: 7. Germline assignment: CDR1 MNHNY and CDR2 SVGAGI (reference sequence).

This clone was counted once. This sequence joins TRBV27 and TRBJ1-5, with a weak D call TRBD1 (5 bases). CDR3 length: 17 amino acids. Between the trimmed V and J ends, which lost 5 bases and 3 bases, there was a span of 20 bases. Germline-derived CDR1 and CDR2 are MNHEY and SMNVEV (reference sequence). CDR3 in DNA: TGTGCCAGCAGTGGAGCGGGACCGGGGTTGGCCAATCAGCCCCAGCATTTT. It specifies CASSGAGPGLANQPQHF.

This clone was seen just once. At one end the junction does not follow the germline gene, possibly because of a read error. The chain has TRBV7-7 and TRBJ2-5, with 7 bases matching TRBD1. The CDR3 loop spans 15 amino acids. Germline values: CDR1 SSHAT, CDR2 FNYEAQ (reference sequence). CDR3 sequence reads: CASSPAGTVQETQYF. CDR3 DNA sequence: TGTGCTAGCAGCCCAGCAGGGACAGTCCAAGAGACCCAGTACTTC.

This clone appeared a few times. V usage is TRBV6-2 or TRBV6-3 and J usage is TRBJ1-5; D unclear. CDR1 is MNHEY and CDR2 is SVGEGT in the germline V gene. Trimming removed 2 bases from V and 0 bases from J, with 14 bases in between. The CDR3 is made up of 17 amino acids. CDR3 DNA: TGTGCCAGCAGTTACCCGGAGAATGGAAATAGCAATCAGCCCCAGCATTTT. It yields the protein CASSYPENGNSNQPQHF.

The chain combines TRBV19 with TRBJ1-2; 7 bases align to TRBD1. CDR3 length: 12 residues. V gave up 3 bases and J gave up 8 bases; unmatched junction bases: 3. Germline CDR1 is LNHDA and CDR2 is SQIVND (reference sequence). The DNA of the CDR3 is TGTGCCAGTAGTATCACAGGGGCCGGCTACACCTTC. Protein: CASSITGAGYTF.

This chain uses TRBV14 with TRBJ1-1; 8 bases fit TRBD1. There are 14 residues in the CDR3. The trim removed 3 bases at V and 10 bases at J, leaving 10 bases unmatched. The germline CDR1 and CDR2 sequences are SGHDN and FVKESK. CDR3 region: CASSQVGGDRGAFF. In nucleotides, the CDR3 is TGTGCCAGCAGCCAGGTCGGGGGCGACAGGGGAGCTTTCTTT.

This chain links TRBV20-1 with TRBJ1-6; TRBD1 matches at 7 bases. This CDR3 region has 16 residues. The V segment lost 4 bases and the J segment 8 bases; nucleotides outside the gene matches: 14. Germline CDR1 and CDR2: DFQATT and SNEGSKA (reference sequence). The CDR3: CSATDRDGFLHSPLHF. DNA for the CDR3: TGCAGTGCTACTGACAGGGATGGTTTCTTGCATTCACCCCTCCACTTT.

With regard to this clone: The junction and the germline gene differ at one end; a read error may be behind it. The chain recombines TRBV27 with TRBJ2-7; D is possibly TRBD1 (6 bases). The germline V gene has CDR1 MNHEY and CDR2 SMNVEV (reference sequence). The CDR3 loop spans 11 amino acids. Written as DNA, the CDR3 is TGTGCCAGCAGTTTAGCACAAGGACAGAACTTC. Encoded protein: CASSLAQGQNF.

This clone was found a few times. This chain connects TRBV6-5 to TRBJ1-2, with a possible D match to TRBD1 (5 bases). The germline V gene has CDR1 MNHEY and CDR2 SVGAGI. The CDR3 spans 15 residues. The ends were cut back, 6 bases at V and 4 bases at J, with 18 bases in the middle. The CDR3 sequence: CASSGVRGDPYGYTF. CDR3 DNA: TGTGCCAGCAGCGGAGTAAGGGGTGACCCCTATGGCTACACCTTC.

Only a few counts were recorded for this clone. V and J are TRBV10-3 and TRBJ1-1; TRBD1 aligns across 7 bases. J was trimmed by 3 bases and V by 0 bases; bases with no gene match: 1. The CDR3 contains 14 residues. Germline V gene lookup returns CDR1 ENHRY and CDR2 SYGVKD. In DNA, the CDR3 is TGTGCCATCAGTGAGTCTAGGGGGCACACTGAAGCTTTCTTT. Amino acid sequence: CAISESRGHTEAFF.

The chain couples TRBV6-5 to TRBJ2-7, with D possibly TRBD2 on 5 matching bases. CDR1 MNHEY and CDR2 SVGAGI come from the germline V gene. V shed 3 bases and J shed 2 bases, with 17 bases lying between them. The CDR3 sequence is 16 residues long. Here the CDR3 DNA reads TGTGCCAGCAGTTATCCGGGGAGAAGGGAAACCTACGAGCAGTACTTC. This sequence encodes CASSYPGRRETYEQYF.

This chain uses TRBV18 with TRBJ2-7, with 9 bases matching TRBD1. The CDR3 is 14 residues long. With 6 bases clipped from V and 2 bases from J, the junction kept 5 bases outside the gene matches. In germline, CDR1 is KGHSH, CDR2 LQKENI. Here the CDR3 reads CASSPGTGTYEQYF. DNA for the CDR3: TGTGCCAGCTCCCCCGGGACAGGGACCTACGAGCAGTACTTC.

This chain joins TRBV19 and TRBJ1-4; 7 bases are a match to TRBD1. Per the germline V gene, CDR1 is LNHDA and CDR2 is SQIVND (reference sequence). This CDR3 region has 15 residues. V lost 7 bases and J lost 8; bases outside the gene matches: 13. In DNA form, the CDR3 reads TGTGCCAGTACTCGATTGACAGGGAGCGGAGAAAAACTGTTTTTT. Amino acid sequence: CASTRLTGSGEKLFF.

V usage is TRBV4-3 and J usage is TRBJ2-7; D possibly corresponds to TRBD2 (5 bases). In germline, CDR1 is LGHNA, CDR2 YSLEER. V was shortened by 1 base and J by 0 bases, with 16 bases between the two germline ends. This CDR3 region has 17 residues. The CDR3: CASSQGTAGSSSYEQYF. The CDR3 nucleotides read TGCGCCAGCAGCCAAGGAACCGCGGGCTCAAGCTCCTACGAGCAGTACTTC.

The chain is built from TRBV5-1 and TRBJ1-1, with D possibly being TRBD1 (6 bases). Between the trimmed V and J ends, which lost 5 bases and 5 bases, there was a span of 13 bases. The CDR3 extends over 13 amino acids. Germline V gives CDR1 SGHRS, CDR2 YFSETQ. CDR3 nucleotide sequence: TGCGCCAGCAGACCAGGGGCTGATACTGAAGCTTTCTTT. Amino acid sequence: CASRPGADTEAFF.

Many counts were recorded for this clone. The chain employs TRBV4-2 and TRBJ1-1; D gene unclear. V lost 0 bases and J lost 8, with 16 bases in between. This CDR3 contains 15 residues. From germline, CDR1 is LGHNA and CDR2 YNFKEQ. In DNA form, the CDR3 reads TGTGCCAGCAGCCAAGATTTGAGGTTAGTTACCGAAGCTTTCTTT. Protein: CASSQDLRLVTEAFF.

V is TRBV10-2 and J is TRBJ2-5; D remains unclear. CDR1 and CDR2 from the germline V gene are WSHSY and SAAADI. The CDR3 runs to 13 residues. Trimming stripped 5 bases from V and 5 bases from J, with 12 bases between. The CDR3 loop is CASSPGTFETQYF. CDR3 sequence (DNA): TGCGCCAGCAGTCCTGGTACATTCGAGACCCAGTACTTC.

For this clone: At one of its ends the junction is not consistent with the germline gene, which may arise from a read error. The V gene is TRBV7-8, the J gene TRBJ1-5, with 8 nucleotides matching TRBD1. The CDR3 contains 19 residues. CDR1 is SGHVS, CDR2 FQNEAQ, per germline. CDR3 amino acids: CASSLIPTGDLFSNQPQHF. The CDR3 DNA is TGTGCCAGCAGCTTAATCCCGACAGGGGACCTTTTTAGCAATCAACCCCAGCATTTT.